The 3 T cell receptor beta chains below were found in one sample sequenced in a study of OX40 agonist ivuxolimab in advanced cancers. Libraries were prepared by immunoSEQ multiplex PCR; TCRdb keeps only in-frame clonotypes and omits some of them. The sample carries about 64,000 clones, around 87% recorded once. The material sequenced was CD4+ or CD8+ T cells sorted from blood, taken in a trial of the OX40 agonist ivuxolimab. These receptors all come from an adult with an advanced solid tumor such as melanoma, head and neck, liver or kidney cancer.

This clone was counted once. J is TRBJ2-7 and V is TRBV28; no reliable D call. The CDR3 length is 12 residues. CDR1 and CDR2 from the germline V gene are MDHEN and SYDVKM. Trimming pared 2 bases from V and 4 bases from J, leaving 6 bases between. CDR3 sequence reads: CASSLGNYEQYF. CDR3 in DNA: TGTGCCAGCAGTTTAGGAAATTACGAGCAGTACTTC. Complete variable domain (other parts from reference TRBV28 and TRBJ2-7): DVKVTQSSRYLVKRTGEKVFLECVQDMDHENMFWYRQDPGLGLRLIYFSYDVKMKEKGDIPEGYSVSREKKERFSLILESASTNQTSMYLCASSLGNYEQYFGPGTRLTVT.

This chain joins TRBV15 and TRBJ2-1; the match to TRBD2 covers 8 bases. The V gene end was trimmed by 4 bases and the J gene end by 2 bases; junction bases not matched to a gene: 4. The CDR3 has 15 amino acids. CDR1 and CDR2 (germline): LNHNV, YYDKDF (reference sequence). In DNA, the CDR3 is TGTGCCACCAGCACTGGCGGGGGGACCTACAATGAGCAGTTCTTC. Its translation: CATSTGGGTYNEQFF.

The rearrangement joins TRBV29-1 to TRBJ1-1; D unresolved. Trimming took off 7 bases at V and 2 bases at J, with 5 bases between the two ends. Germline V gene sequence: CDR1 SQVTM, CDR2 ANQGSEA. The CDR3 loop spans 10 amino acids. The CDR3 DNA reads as TGCAGCGCCGTTAACACTGAAGCTTTCTTT. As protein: CSAVNTEAFF.